This T cell receptor (beta chain) was obtained from a study of cytomegalovirus exposure and HLA in healthy donors. Study as a whole: The use of the same platform for the 90 to 150 validation repertoires and the 600 to 800 first-cohort repertoires was reported by a later analysis. Study results and limitations: There were a few CMV-associated chains whose specificity for CMV antigens was confirmed in vitro. The finding came from a later analysis; first-cohort TCR clusters tended to co-occur in the 130 or so validation repertoires.

Produced via immunoSEQ multiplex PCR; TCRdb's table is partial and in-frame only. Here the sample spans about 190,000 clones, around four fifths being singletons. Germline trimming cut 3 bases from V and 9 bases from J; bases unmatched to any gene: 8. The CDR3 runs to 14 residues. Germline V gives CDR1 MNHEY, CDR2 SMNVEV (reference sequence). This clone was seen once. Its cognate antigen is unknown. The TCR was taken from a young man in good health and CMV-seropositive. The specimen sequenced was PBMCs. The chain is built from TRBV27 and TRBJ2-1; TRBD2 agrees at 7 bases. The CDR3 nucleotides read TGTGCCAGCAGTTTCTCCCCTTGGGGGGGTGAGCAGTTCTTC. Residues: CASSFSPWGGEQFF.